This is a list of T cell receptor beta chains from one sample in a study of glioma-infiltrating T cells after dendritic cell vaccination. Profiling relied on immunoSEQ multiplex PCR, and the TCRdb table lists in-frame clones only, not all of them. This sample has some 91,000 clones, with over 75% found just once. Sequenced here: blood, sampled after dendritic cell vaccination. These receptors were taken from a human donor with glioblastoma. Each CDR3 is given with its conserved first and last residue. The D gene is left open where the match is weak. Clone size is given for some rows only: seen once, a few or many times, or a class if the clone is expanded.

TRBV6-1	-	-	TRBJ2-3	TGTGCCAGCAGTGAAAGGGGTCATACGCAGTATTTT	CASSERGHTQYF
TRBV19	-	TRBD1	TRBJ1-2	TGTGCCAGTAGTGTCCCCCCCTACCGGGAGGGGGCTTATGGCTACACCTTC	CASSVPPYREGAYGYTF
TRBV5-8	-	-	TRBJ1-5	TGTGCCAGCAGCTTGGTTCCGAGTCAGCCCCAGCATTTT	CASSLVPSQPQHF
TRBV9	-	-	TRBJ2-3	TGTGCCAGCAGCGTAGAACCCACCCGCGGCGCAGATACGCAGTATTTT	CASSVEPTRGADTQYF
TRBV2	-	-	TRBJ1-1	TGTGCCAGCACCCCGGGGGAGGGGGGGCGACGAGCTTTCTTT	CASTPGEGGRRAFF
TRBV13	once	-	TRBJ1-3	TGTGCCAGCAGCCCCTCCCGAACAGGGTTCTCTGGAAACACCATATATTTT	CASSPSRTGFSGNTIYF
TRBV1	-	-	TRBJ2-3	TGCACCAGCAGCCCAACACCAGCGTTACCTAGCACAGATACGCAGTATTTT	CTSSPTPALPSTDTQYF
TRBV4-2	-	-	TRBJ2-3	TGTGCCAGCAGCCCTGGGACTGGCGGAGGTGGAGATACGCAGTATTTT	CASSPGTGGGGDTQYF
TRBV5-5	once	-	TRBJ1-4	TGTGCCAGCAGCCGGACATCAACTAATGAAAAACTGTTTTTT	CASSRTSTNEKLFF
TRBV5-1	-	-	TRBJ1-2	TGCGCCAGCAGCTTGAGGAGGGAAAATGGCTACACCTTC	CASSLRRENGYTF
TRBV5-1	-	TRBD1	TRBJ1-4	TGCGCCAGCAGCCAGGGACAGTCTAATGAAAAACTGTTTTTT	CASSQGQSNEKLFF
TRBV19	once	-	TRBJ2-5	TGTGCCAGTAGTTTTTCGGCGGGCCATGTCCAAGAGACCCAGTACTTC	CASSFSAGHVQETQYF
TRBV21-1	-	-	TRBJ1-3	TGTGCCAGCAGCCCTATAGGGACAGGGGGCGCAAACTCTGGAAACACCATATATTTT	CASSPIGTGGANSGNTIYF
TRBV12-5	once	-	TRBJ2-2	TGTGCTAGTGGTTTGGTTCTAGGATGGGACACCGGGGAGCTGTTTTTT	CASGLVLGWDTGELFF
TRBV18	-	TRBD1	TRBJ2-5	TGTGCCAGCTCACCACCTCAGGGGGCCCGAGAGACCCAGTACTTC	CASSPPQGARETQYF
TRBV5-1	-	TRBD1	TRBJ1-4	TGCGCCAGCAGCCCGACAGGGGGCGATGAAAAACTGTTTTTT	CASSPTGGDEKLFF
TRBV6-5	-	-	TRBJ2-1	TGTGCCAGCAGTTTTAGGGGCCCCTCCTACAATGAGCAGTTCTTC	CASSFRGPSYNEQFF
TRBV19	-	TRBD2	TRBJ2-5	TGTGCCAGTACCCTGAGGGGAGGGGAAAGGAAAGAGACCCAGTACTTC	CASTLRGGERKETQYF
TRBV6-1	once	-	TRBJ1-1	TGTGCCAGCAGTGAGTGGGCCACTGAAGCTTTCTTT	CASSEWATEAFF
TRBV10-3	many	-	TRBJ2-3	TGTGCCATCAAGGGACTTGGGACCACAGATACGCAGTATTTT	CAIKGLGTTDTQYF
TRBV6-5	-	TRBD2	TRBJ2-1	TGTGCCAGCAGCCGGGCTTTAGCGGGTTTCAATGAGCAGTTCTTC	CASSRALAGFNEQFF
TRBV29-1	-	-	TRBJ2-4	TGCAGCGTTGAAGGACTAGCCAAAAACATTCAGTACTTC	CSVEGLAKNIQYF
TRBV5-5	-	TRBD2	TRBJ2-7	TGTGCCAGCAGCCAGAGGACTAGCGGGGGGTACGAGCAGTACTTC	CASSQRTSGGYEQYF
TRBV2	-	TRBD1	TRBJ1-2	TGTGCCAGCGATCCGGGACAGCTTAACTATGGCTACACCTTC	CASDPGQLNYGYTF
TRBV6-1	-	-	TRBJ2-3	TGTGCCAGCAGTAGTACAGGGATTGAAGATACGCAGTATTTT	CASSSTGIEDTQYF
TRBV30	-	TRBD1	TRBJ1-6	TGTGCCTGGAGTGGGTCCCGGGACAGGGGGCAGTCCTATAATTCACCCCTCCACTTT	CAWSGSRDRGQSYNSPLHF
TRBV2	once	TRBD1	TRBJ2-3	TGTGCCAGCAGTGAGGGGACAGGGGGCACAGATACGCAGTATTTT	CASSEGTGGTDTQYF
TRBV19	-	-	TRBJ1-1	TGTGCCAGTAGCCCTCCAAACACATTGGGGGGTCCAGCTTTCTTT	CASSPPNTLGGPAFF
TRBV6-5	-	TRBD1	TRBJ2-5	TGTGCCAGCAGTTCGACAGGGGCAGAGACCCAGTACTTC	CASSSTGAETQYF
TRBV5-4	few	-	TRBJ2-7	TGTGCCAGCAGCCTAGGAGGCAGGTCCTACGAGCAGTACTTC	CASSLGGRSYEQYF
TRBV7-7	-	-	TRBJ2-2	TGTGCCAGCAGCAGGGCGGAGGCCACCGGGGAGCTGTTTTTT	CASSRAEATGELFF
TRBV5-1	few	TRBD2	TRBJ2-1	TGCGCCAGCAGCTTGAGCGGGGTTGACTACAATGAGCAGTTCTTC	CASSLSGVDYNEQFF